The T cell receptor (beta chain) described here comes from a study of blood T cell repertoires in COVID-19. Across the study: Samples of COVID-19 (acute and convalescent) were obtained from the United States, Italy and Spain.

Trimming left V 1 base short and J 0 bases short, with 4 bases between. The CDR3 is 14 residues long. Germline-derived CDR1 and CDR2 are LNHDA and SQIVND (reference sequence). Source study methods: Amplified reference gene primers provided the basis for estimating nucleated cell counts. Clones were sequenced by immunoSEQ multiplex PCR, and TCRdb holds only the in-frame ones, with some missing. Clone size and V and J calls were adopted from that table, with D and trimming inferred from the DNA. Of approximately 75,000 clones detected, 70% to 85% appear once; the ten largest clones hold 20% to 25%. The V gene is TRBV19, the J gene TRBJ1-5, with D hard to call. The material sequenced was peripheral blood. The TCR originated in a woman aged 50 to 60 with acute or convalescent COVID-19. CDR3 region: CASSIVGSNQPQHF. Written as DNA, the CDR3 is TGTGCCAGTAGTATAGTCGGTAGCAATCAGCCCCAGCATTTT. The whole variable domain, filled in from reference TRBV19 and TRBJ1-5, reads DGGITQSPKYLFRKEGQNVTLSCEQNLNHDAMYWYRQDPGQGLRLIYYSQIVNDFQKGDIAEGYSVSREKKESFPLTVTSAQKNPTAFYLCASSIVGSNQPQHFGDGTRLSIL.